This paragraph covers one T cell receptor beta chain sequence. Original analysis: Researchers report that nucleated cell counts were estimated from reference gene primer amplification. Data came from immunoSEQ multiplex PCR; TCRdb stores just in-frame clones and leaves some out. For V, J and clone size, that table is used; D and trimming come from the DNA. The sample has 150,000 or so clones, around 81% seen once. Trimming took off 0 bases at V and 4 bases at J, with 8 bases between the two ends. There are 14 residues in the CDR3. Germline V lookup: CDR1 SGHVS, CDR2 FQNEAQ. These data originate in a study of blood T cell repertoires in COVID-19. Study details: Specimens from acute and convalescent COVID-19 originated in the United States, Italy and Spain. The cDNA or gDNA used as material had been derived from T cells, B-cell-depleted T cells, or PBMCs.

Sequences were obtained from peripheral blood. The clonotype comes from a human donor in a cohort sampled during active COVID-19. The chain is built from TRBV7-8 and TRBJ2-3; D call uncertain. CDR3 loop: CASSLARISDTQYF. In DNA form, the CDR3 reads TGTGCCAGCAGCTTAGCGAGAATCTCAGATACGCAGTATTTT.